The sequence of this T cell receptor beta chain was determined in a study of T-cell reconstitution after alpha-beta-depleted transplantation in children. This clonotype was seen more than once but under ten times. The CDR3 extends over 13 amino acids. Germline CDR1 LNHDA, CDR2 SQIVND (reference sequence). Trimming shortened V by 5 bases and J by 4 bases, and 11 bases separated the two germline ends. Preparing the TCRbeta library involved the use of unique molecular identifiers. TCRdb used MiXCR to reprocess the PCR reads, holding one entry per CDR3 protein. The table includes around 400,000 distinct CDR3 sequences, approximately 11% detected once.

Sequenced material: PBMCs from the stem cell graft donor, taken from the stem cell graft. The TCR originated in a human donor who donated a stem cell graft to a child with acute myeloid leukemia. V usage is TRBV19 and J usage is TRBJ1-1; possible D gene TRBD1, 5 bases. The CDR3 region is CASSQVRGTEAFF. The DNA of the CDR3 is TGTGCCAGTAGTCAGGTGAGGGGCACTGAAGCTTTCTTT. Complete variable domain (other parts from reference TRBV19 and TRBJ1-1): DGGITQSPKYLFRKEGQNVTLSCEQNLNHDAMYWYRQDPGQGLRLIYYSQIVNDFQKGDIAEGYSVSREKKESFPLTVTSAQKNPTAFYLCASSQVRGTEAFFGQGTRLTVV.